The present TCR beta chain was sequenced within a study of blood T cell repertoires in COVID-19. Study-wide background: Acute and convalescent COVID-19 samples came from the United States, Italy and Spain. T cells, B-cell-depleted T cells, or PBMCs provided the cDNA or gDNA that served as material.

Symptom resolution, clearance, or two negative PCRs marked donors in Cohort 3 as recovered. Libraries were prepared by immunoSEQ multiplex PCR; TCRdb keeps only in-frame clonotypes and omits some of them. The sample consists of fewer than 400,000 clones, roughly 89% of them appearing once. Of note for this clone: Other nucleotide sequences from this sample produce the same CDR3.

Germline V gene sequence: CDR1 SGHTA, CDR2 FQGNSA. V was clipped by 2 bases and J by 1 base, with 6 bases between them. The CDR3 is 14 amino acids. The specimen was PBMCs or T cells enriched from blood (not recorded which). The rearrangement joins TRBV7-2 to TRBJ1-3; D gene unclear. The origin of this receptor is a woman in her 30s who had recovered from COVID-19. The CDR3 DNA is TGTGCCAGCAGCTTACGAGGGTCTGGAAACACCATATATTTT. Protein: CASSLRGSGNTIYF.